This is a list of T cell receptor beta chains from one sample in a study of beta chain features in type 1 diabetes. Assay: immunoSEQ multiplex PCR; the TCRdb copy retains only in-frame clones and omits some. The table includes hundreds of thousands of clones, 11% to 15% detected once. What was sequenced was central memory CD4+ T cells from blood. These receptors were obtained from a man aged 25 to 40 in good health. Both conserved end residues are part of each CDR3. The D gene is left open where the match is weak. Some rows have no size entry. The others give once, few or many, or a class for an expanded clone.

>TRBV21-1|NA|TRBJ2-2|NA
TGTGCCAGCAGCAAGAGTTGGGGGCGGAATGGCACCGGGGAGCTGTTTTTT
CASSKSWGRNGTGELFF
>TRBV18|NA|TRBJ2-5|TRBD1
TGTGCCAGCTCACCGACAGGGGGGAGAGAGACCCAGTACTTC
CASSPTGGRETQYF
>TRBV14|many|TRBJ2-1|TRBD1
TGTGCCAGCAGCCCCGACAGGGTTAGACAGTTCTTC
CASSPDRVRQFF
>TRBV4-1|many|TRBJ2-4|TRBD2
TGCGCCAGCAGCCTTAGCGGGAGCGACATTCAGTACTTC
CASSLSGSDIQYF
>TRBV10-3|few|TRBJ2-3|NA
TGTGCCATCATGGGGGCCGGCACAGATACGCAGTATTTT
CAIMGAGTDTQYF
>TRBV5-1|NA|TRBJ2-7|TRBD2
TGCGCCAGCAGCTTGACTAGCGGGGGAAAAACCTACGAGCAGTACTTC
CASSLTSGGKTYEQYF
>TRBV11-3|few|TRBJ2-2|NA
TGTGCCAACGTTCGGACCACCGGGGAGCTGTTTTTT
CANVRTTGELFF
>TRBV20-1|NA|TRBJ2-1|NA
TGCAGTGCGTCCGACCGCAATGAGCAGTTCTTC
CSASDRNEQFF
>TRBV7-3|NA|TRBJ2-1|TRBD1
TGTGCCAGCAGCTCAGACAGGGTTGGCAATGAGCAGTTCTTC
CASSSDRVGNEQFF
>TRBV12-5|NA|TRBJ2-3|NA
TGTGCTAGTGGTTTGCGTCGGGGGACCCTCACAGATACGCAGTATTTT
CASGLRRGTLTDTQYF
>TRBV21-1|NA|TRBJ1-2|NA
TGTGCCAGCAGCAATAGGGACAAGATATCGGACAGGGATTATGGCTACACCTTC
CASSNRDKISDRDYGYTF
>TRBV19|few|TRBJ1-1|TRBD1
TGTGCCAGTATGGAGGGGGCGCGGACTGAAGCTTTCTTT
CASMEGARTEAFF
>TRBV28|many|TRBJ2-2|NA
TGTGCCAGCTGGGCGGAGCTTGGGGGGGAGCTGTTTTTT
CASWAELGGELFF
>TRBV4-3|few|TRBJ2-1|NA
TGCGCCAGCAGCGACGGACTATACCTCAATGAGCAGTTCTTC
CASSDGLYLNEQFF
>TRBV29-1|NA|TRBJ2-3|TRBD2
TGCAGCGGCGGAGGACTAGCGGGGGGCACAGATACGCAGTATTTT
CSGGGLAGGTDTQYF
>TRBV30|NA|TRBJ2-5|NA
TGTGCCTGGAGTGTTGTAGGAGAGACCCAGTACTTC
CAWSVVGETQYF
>TRBV7-9|NA|TRBJ1-1|NA
TGTGCCAGCAGCTTAGGGGGCACCAACACTGAAGCTTTCTTT
CASSLGGTNTEAFF
>TRBV28|few|TRBJ2-7|NA
TGTGCCAGCAGTTTGGGGGGGCGCGAGCAGTACTTC
CASSLGGREQYF
>TRBV4-1|few|TRBJ1-1|NA
TGCGCCAGCAGCCAAGATCTTAGGGATCCGCGGGCAGCTTTCTTT
CASSQDLRDPRAAFF
>TRBV11-2|few|TRBJ2-1|TRBD2
TGTGCCAGCAACAAGATAGCGGGATGGGGTGAGCAGTTCTTC
CASNKIAGWGEQFF
>TRBV7-6|NA|TRBJ1-3|NA
TGTGCCAGCAGCCCAGACCCGGGCATCGCAAACACCATATATTTT
CASSPDPGIANTIYF
>TRBV7-9|NA|TRBJ2-5|TRBD1
TGCGCCAGCAGCCAAGAGACAGGGGGGAAAGAGACCCAGTACTTC
CASSQETGGKETQYF
>TRBV6-5|NA|TRBJ1-6|NA
TGTGCCAGCAGAGAGGCGGGCAGACTGGATTCACCCCTCCACTTT
CASREAGRLDSPLHF
>TRBV5-1|many|TRBJ1-3|TRBD1
TGCGCCAGCAGCTCCGGACAGGGGGTGACAGGGGTTGGAAACACCATATATTTT
CASSSGQGVTGVGNTIYF
>TRBV5-6|NA|TRBJ1-1|NA
TGTGCCAGCAGCTTGGTAACCGGAAGAGCTTTCTTT
CASSLVTGRAFF
>TRBV14|NA|TRBJ1-1|NA
TGTGCCAGCAGCCCCACGCGAGCGGGGAATGTGGCTTTCTTT
CASSPTRAGNVAFF
>TRBV6-5|few|TRBJ1-2|NA
TGTGCCAGCAGTTACGACAGCAATAACTATGGCTACACCTTC
CASSYDSNNYGYTF
>TRBV5-5|few|TRBJ1-2|NA
TGTGCCAGCAGCCAAAACGCGGAACCCGGTCGGGGCTACACCTTC
CASSQNAEPGRGYTF
>TRBV5-6|NA|TRBJ2-3|NA
TGTGCCAGCCCAGATGCCGGAGGGACGCAGTATTTT
CASPDAGGTQYF
>TRBV7-2|NA|TRBJ2-3|TRBD2
TGTGCCAGCAGCTTAGCGGTGGCGGGAGGCACAGATACGCAGTATTTT
CASSLAVAGGTDTQYF
>TRBV7-8|few|TRBJ1-2|NA
TGTGCCAGCAGCCGCGATCCTCGGGACTACTATGGCTACACCTTC
CASSRDPRDYYGYTF
>TRBV5-1|NA|TRBJ1-2|NA
TGCGCCAGCAGCTTGGGGTTTAAGGATGGCTACACCTTC
CASSLGFKDGYTF
>TRBV7-2|NA|TRBJ2-3|NA
TGTGCCAGCAGCTTATATGTCCTGGGGGGGCTCACAGATACGCAGTATTTT
CASSLYVLGGLTDTQYF
>TRBV4-3|NA|TRBJ2-5|TRBD2
TGCGCCAGCAGCCAAGAGGGAACTGGCGGGGGGGAGACCCAGTACTTC
CASSQEGTGGGETQYF
>TRBV18|NA|TRBJ1-1|NA
TGTGCCAGCTCTCCAAACACTGAAGCTTTCTTT
CASSPNTEAFF
>TRBV30|few|TRBJ1-5|NA
TGTGCCTGGATAGGGCCCTCGACTAGCAATAGCAATCAGCCCCAGCATTTT
CAWIGPSTSNSNQPQHF
>TRBV5-1|NA|TRBJ2-5|TRBD2
TGCGCCAGCAGCTTGGGGTTACTAGCGGGAGGTGGAACGGGAGGTGAAGAGACCCAGTACTTC
CASSLGLLAGGGTGGEETQYF
>TRBV4-1|NA|TRBJ1-3|NA
TGCGCCAGCAGCCAAGCATGGGTTCCTGGAAACACCATATATTTT
CASSQAWVPGNTIYF
>TRBV29-1|NA|TRBJ1-2|NA
TGCAGCGTCCTCGGGCTCACCCATGGCTACACCTTC
CSVLGLTHGYTF
>TRBV7-6|NA|TRBJ1-3|NA
TGTGCCAGCAGCTTAGTGGGACCGGGAAACACCATATATTTT
CASSLVGPGNTIYF
>TRBV11-2|few|TRBJ2-2|NA
TGTGCCAGCAGCTTAATCGTAGAGGTCGGGGAGCTGTTTTTT
CASSLIVEVGELFF
>TRBV2|few|TRBJ2-7|TRBD2
TGTGCCAGCAGTGAACAGCGGGGGGGCTCCGAGCAGTACTTC
CASSEQRGGSEQYF
>TRBV30|NA|TRBJ1-2|NA
TGTGCCTGGAGTGCGGGTGGTGGCTACACCTTC
CAWSAGGGYTF
>TRBV6-1|few|TRBJ1-1|NA
TGTGCCAGCAGTGAAATGGCGAACACTGAAGCTTTCTTT
CASSEMANTEAFF
>TRBV10-3|few|TRBJ1-2|NA
TGTGCCATCAGTGAGAAGGTCTGGGGAGGCTACACCTTC
CAISEKVWGGYTF
>TRBV10-1|many|TRBJ1-1|TRBD1
TGCGCCAGCAGTGAGTCGATGTGGACAGGGGTGACTGAAGCTTTCTTT
CASSESMWTGVTEAFF
>TRBV10-3|many|TRBJ2-7|TRBD2
TGTGCCACCAAACTAGCGGGGGGCCTGGACGAGCAGTACTTC
CATKLAGGLDEQYF
>TRBV9|few|TRBJ1-3|NA
TGTGCCAGCAGCGTAGCGGGAAACAAGGCTGGAAACACCATATATTTT
CASSVAGNKAGNTIYF
>TRBV2|NA|TRBJ1-5|NA
TGTGCCAGCAGTGAAGGAGGGAGACGGCGCAATCAGCCCCAGCATTTT
CASSEGGRRRNQPQHF
>TRBV5-4|few|TRBJ2-2|NA
TGTGCCAGCAGCTTCCAGGGGCTCAACACCGGGGAGCTGTTTTTT
CASSFQGLNTGELFF
>TRBV7-2|few|TRBJ2-7|NA
TGTGCCAGCAGCTTATCGGCAGGGAGACAGTACGAGCAGTACTTC
CASSLSAGRQYEQYF
>TRBV27|few|TRBJ1-2|NA
TGTGCCAGCCAAATCAGGGAGGGCTATGGCTACACCTTC
CASQIREGYGYTF
>TRBV4-3|NA|TRBJ2-7|TRBD2
TGCGCCAGCAGCCAATATAGCGGGGGTTCCTACGAGCAGTACTTC
CASSQYSGGSYEQYF
>TRBV9|many|TRBJ2-3|TRBD2
TGTGCCAGCAGCGGCGGGACTAGCGGTACGCAGTATTTT
CASSGGTSGTQYF
>TRBV2|NA|TRBJ2-3|NA
TGTGCCAGCAGCCGGACGTCAGATACGCAGTATTTT
CASSRTSDTQYF